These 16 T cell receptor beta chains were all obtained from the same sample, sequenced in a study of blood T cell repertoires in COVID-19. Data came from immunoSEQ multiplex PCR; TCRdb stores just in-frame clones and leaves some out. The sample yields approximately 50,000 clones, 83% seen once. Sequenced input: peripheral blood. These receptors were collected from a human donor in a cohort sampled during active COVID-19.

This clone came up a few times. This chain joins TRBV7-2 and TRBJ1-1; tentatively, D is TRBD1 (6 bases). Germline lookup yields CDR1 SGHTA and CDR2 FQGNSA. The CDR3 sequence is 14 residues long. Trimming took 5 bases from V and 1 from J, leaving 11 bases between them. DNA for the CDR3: TGTGCCAGCAGCCCGCAGACAGGGAACACTGAAGCTTTCTTT. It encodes CASSPQTGNTEAFF. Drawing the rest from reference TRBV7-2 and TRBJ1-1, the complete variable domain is GAGVSQSPSNKVTEKGKDVELRCDPISGHTALYWYRQSLGQGLEFLIYFQGNSAPDKSGLPSDRFSAERTGGSVSTLTIQRTQQEDSAVYLCASSPQTGNTEAFFGQGTRLTVV.

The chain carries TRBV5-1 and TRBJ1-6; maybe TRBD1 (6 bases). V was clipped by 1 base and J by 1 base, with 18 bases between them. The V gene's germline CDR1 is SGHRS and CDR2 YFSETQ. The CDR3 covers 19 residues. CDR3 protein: CASSLTNLGTGSYNSPLHF. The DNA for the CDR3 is TGCGCCAGCAGCTTGACGAACCTTGGAACAGGGTCCTATAATTCACCCCTCCACTTT.

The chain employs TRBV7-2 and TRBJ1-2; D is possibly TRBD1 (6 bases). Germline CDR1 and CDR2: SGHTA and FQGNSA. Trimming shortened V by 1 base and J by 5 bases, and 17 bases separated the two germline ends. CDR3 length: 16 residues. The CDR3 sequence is CASSLDTTGSRYGYTF. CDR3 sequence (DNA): TGTGCCAGCAGCTTAGATACTACAGGGTCTCGATATGGCTACACCTTC.

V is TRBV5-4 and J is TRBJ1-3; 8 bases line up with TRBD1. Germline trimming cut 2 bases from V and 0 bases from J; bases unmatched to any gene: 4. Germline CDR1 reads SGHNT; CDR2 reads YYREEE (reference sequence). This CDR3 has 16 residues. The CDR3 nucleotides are TGTGCCAGCAGCTTAGCAGGGGGCTACTCTGGAAACACCATATATTTT. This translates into CASSLAGGYSGNTIYF.

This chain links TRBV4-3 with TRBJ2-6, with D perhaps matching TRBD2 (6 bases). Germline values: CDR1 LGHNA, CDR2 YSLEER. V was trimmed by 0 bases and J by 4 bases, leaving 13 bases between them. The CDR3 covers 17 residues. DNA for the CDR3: TGCGCCAGCAGCCAAGAACGTCAGGGAGGAGGGGCCAACGTCCTGACTTTC. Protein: CASSQERQGGGANVLTF.

In DNA form, the CDR3 reads TGTGCCAGCAGCTTTACCGGGACAGGGACCGGGGAGCTGTTTTTT. Translated, it gives CASSFTGTGTGELFF. The chain has TRBV7-2 and TRBJ2-2; 9 positions agree with TRBD1. CDR3 length: 15 amino acids. The ends lost 3 bases at V and 5 bases at J; junction bases unmatched: 4. Germline V gene sequence: CDR1 SGHTA, CDR2 FQGNSA.

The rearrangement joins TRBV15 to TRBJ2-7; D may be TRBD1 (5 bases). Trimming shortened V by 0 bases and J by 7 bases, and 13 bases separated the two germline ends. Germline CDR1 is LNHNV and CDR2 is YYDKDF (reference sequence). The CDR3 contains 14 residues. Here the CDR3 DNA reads TGTGCCACCAGCAGAGAGGGCAGGGTGGGTGAGCAGTACTTC. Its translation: CATSREGRVGEQYF.

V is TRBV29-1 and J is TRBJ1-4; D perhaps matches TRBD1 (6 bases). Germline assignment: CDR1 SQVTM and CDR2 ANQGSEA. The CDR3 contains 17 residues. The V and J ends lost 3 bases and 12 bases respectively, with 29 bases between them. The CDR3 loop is CSVEMSDSGMTYGQLFF. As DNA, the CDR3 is TGCAGCGTTGAGATGTCGGACAGTGGGATGACATATGGGCAACTGTTTTTT. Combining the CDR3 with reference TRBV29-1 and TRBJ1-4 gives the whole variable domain SAVISQKPSRDICQRGTSLTIQCQVDSQVTMMFWYRQQPGQSLTLIATANQGSEATYESGFVIDKFPISRPNLTFSTLTVSNMSPEDSSIYLCSVEMSDSGMTYGQLFFGSGTQLSVL.

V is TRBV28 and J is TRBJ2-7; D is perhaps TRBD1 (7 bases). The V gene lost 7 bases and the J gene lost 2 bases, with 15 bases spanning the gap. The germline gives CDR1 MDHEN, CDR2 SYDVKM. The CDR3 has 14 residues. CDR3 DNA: TGTGCCAGCAACAGACCCAGGGGGGCCTACGAGCAGTACTTC. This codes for CASNRPRGAYEQYF.

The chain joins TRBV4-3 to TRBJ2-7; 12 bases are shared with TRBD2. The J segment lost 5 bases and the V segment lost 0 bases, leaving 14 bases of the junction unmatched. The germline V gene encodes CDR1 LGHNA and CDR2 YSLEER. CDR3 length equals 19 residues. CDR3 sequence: CASSQDRPSGRALTNEQYF. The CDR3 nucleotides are TGCGCCAGCAGCCAAGATAGGCCTAGCGGGAGGGCCCTCACTAACGAGCAGTACTTC.

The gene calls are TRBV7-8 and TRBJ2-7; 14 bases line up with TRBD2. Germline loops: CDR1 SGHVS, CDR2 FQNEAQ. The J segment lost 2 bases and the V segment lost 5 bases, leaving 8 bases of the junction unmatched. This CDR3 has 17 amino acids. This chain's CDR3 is CASSRGRTSGGTYEQYF. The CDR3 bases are TGTGCCAGCAGCCGAGGGAGGACTAGCGGGGGGACCTACGAGCAGTACTTC.

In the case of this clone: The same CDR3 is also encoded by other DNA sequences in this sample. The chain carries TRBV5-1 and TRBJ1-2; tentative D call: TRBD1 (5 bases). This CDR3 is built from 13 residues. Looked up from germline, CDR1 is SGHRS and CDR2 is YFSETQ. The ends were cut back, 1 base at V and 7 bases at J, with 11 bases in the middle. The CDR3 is CASSLTGGSGYTF. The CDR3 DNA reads TGCGCCAGCAGCTTGACGGGGGGAAGTGGCTACACCTTC.

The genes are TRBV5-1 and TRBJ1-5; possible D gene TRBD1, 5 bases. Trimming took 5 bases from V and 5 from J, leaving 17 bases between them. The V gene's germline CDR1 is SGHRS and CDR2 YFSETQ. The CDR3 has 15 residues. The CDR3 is CASRDGRGDHQPQHF. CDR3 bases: TGCGCCAGCAGAGACGGGCGGGGGGATCATCAGCCCCAGCATTTT.

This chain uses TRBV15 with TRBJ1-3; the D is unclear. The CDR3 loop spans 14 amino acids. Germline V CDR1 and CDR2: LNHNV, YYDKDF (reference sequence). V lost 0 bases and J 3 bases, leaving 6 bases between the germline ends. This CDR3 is CATSRDLFGNTIYF. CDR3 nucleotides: TGTGCCACCAGCAGAGACCTGTTTGGAAACACCATATATTTT.

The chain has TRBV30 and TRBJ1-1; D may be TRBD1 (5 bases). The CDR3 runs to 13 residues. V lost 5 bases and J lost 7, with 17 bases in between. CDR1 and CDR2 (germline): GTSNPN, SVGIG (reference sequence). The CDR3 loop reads CAWARQLALEAFF. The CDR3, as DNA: TGTGCCTGGGCTCGACAGCTGGCACTTGAAGCTTTCTTT.

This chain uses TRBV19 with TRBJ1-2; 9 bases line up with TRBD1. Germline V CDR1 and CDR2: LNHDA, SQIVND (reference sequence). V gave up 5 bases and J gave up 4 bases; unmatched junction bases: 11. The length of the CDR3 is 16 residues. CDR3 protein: CASSAGPGTGTYGYTF. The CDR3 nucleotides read TGTGCCAGTAGTGCCGGTCCCGGGACAGGGACCTATGGCTACACCTTC. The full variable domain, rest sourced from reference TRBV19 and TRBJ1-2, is DGGITQSPKYLFRKEGQNVTLSCEQNLNHDAMYWYRQDPGQGLRLIYYSQIVNDFQKGDIAEGYSVSREKKESFPLTVTSAQKNPTAFYLCASSAGPGTGTYGYTFGSGTRLTVV.